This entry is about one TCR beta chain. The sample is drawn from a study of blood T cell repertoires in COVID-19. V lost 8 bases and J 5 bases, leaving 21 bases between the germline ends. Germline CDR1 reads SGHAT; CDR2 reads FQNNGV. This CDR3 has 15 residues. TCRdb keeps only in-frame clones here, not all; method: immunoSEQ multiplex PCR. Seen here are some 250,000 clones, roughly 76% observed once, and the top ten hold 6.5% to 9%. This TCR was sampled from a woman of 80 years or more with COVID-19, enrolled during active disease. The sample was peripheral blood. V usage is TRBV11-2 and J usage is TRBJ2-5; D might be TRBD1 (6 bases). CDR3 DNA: TGTGCCAGCGGGGGCTCCGGGGCCCTAAGGGAGACCCAGTACTTC. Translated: CASGGSGALRETQYF.